A selection of T cell receptor beta chains follows, all from one sample in a study of CD8+ T cells in alopecia areata. Repertoires were generated with immunoSEQ multiplex PCR, while TCRdb's copy carries only in-frame clones and drops some. Found here are 14,000 or so clones, 45% to 60% of them singletons; the top ten hold approximately 11%. The material was skin, obtained at week 0. These receptor sequences come from a human donor with alopecia areata. The CDR3 runs from the conserved cysteine through the conserved F or W. Each record gives: V gene, CDR3 length, D gene, clone size, J gene, CDR3 protein, CDR3 DNA. D genes are given only for firm matches. Some rows mark clone size as missing; the rest say once, few, many or name a class of expanded clone.

V: TRBV19; length: 11; D: -; size: -; J: TRBJ2-2; CDR3: CASSMRVELFF; DNA: TGTGCCAGTAGTATGAGGGTCGAGCTGTTTTTT
V: TRBV28; length: 12; D: TRBD1; size: -; J: TRBJ2-7; CDR3: CAGDREGDEQYF; DNA: TGTGCCGGAGACAGGGAAGGCGACGAGCAGTACTTC
V: TRBV28; length: 14; D: -; size: -; J: TRBJ2-7; CDR3: CARREVTETYEQYF; DNA: TGTGCCAGGAGAGAAGTGACAGAGACCTACGAGCAGTACTTC
V: TRBV10-2; length: 14; D: TRBD1; size: -; J: TRBJ2-7; CDR3: CATLSGQGSYEQYF; DNA: TGCGCCACCCTGTCCGGACAGGGCTCCTACGAGCAGTACTTC
V: TRBV2; length: 15; D: TRBD2; size: -; J: TRBJ2-5; CDR3: CASSATSGPQETQYF; DNA: TGTGCCAGCAGTGCGACTAGCGGACCCCAAGAGACCCAGTACTTC
V: TRBV5-1; length: 18; D: -; size: once; J: TRBJ2-7; CDR3: CASSLDPGGTATAYEQYF; DNA: TGCGCCAGCAGCTTGGATCCAGGAGGTACGGCTACAGCCTACGAGCAGTACTTC
V: TRBV7-2; length: 17; D: TRBD2; size: few; J: TRBJ2-5; CDR3: CASSLMSSGGAFGTQYF; DNA: TGTGCCAGCAGCTTAATGTCTAGCGGGGGGGCCTTCGGGACCCAGTACTTC
V: TRBV2; length: 14; D: -; size: few; J: TRBJ2-5; CDR3: CASSGSVRGETQYF; DNA: TGTGCCAGCAGTGGCTCAGTCCGGGGGGAGACCCAGTACTTC
V: TRBV9; length: 14; D: -; size: -; J: TRBJ2-2; CDR3: CASNSGPRTGELFF; DNA: TGTGCCAGCAACAGCGGACCCCGTACCGGGGAGCTGTTTTTT
V: TRBV9; length: 14; D: -; size: -; J: TRBJ1-2; CDR3: CASSTRVGNYGYTF; DNA: TGTGCCAGCAGCACCAGGGTGGGGAACTATGGCTACACCTTC
V: TRBV29-1; length: 13; D: -; size: -; J: TRBJ1-4; CDR3: CSVVSSPDEKLFF; DNA: TGCAGCGTTGTAAGCAGTCCGGATGAAAAACTGTTTTTT
V: TRBV7-3; length: 14; D: -; size: -; J: TRBJ2-1; CDR3: CASSLGWQSNEQFF; DNA: TGTGCCAGCAGCTTAGGCTGGCAGAGCAATGAGCAGTTCTTC
V: TRBV7-9; length: 17; D: -; size: -; J: TRBJ1-5; CDR3: CASSLEGSHQSNQPQHF; DNA: TGTGCCAGCAGCTTAGAGGGCAGTCATCAGAGCAATCAGCCCCAGCATTTT
V: TRBV4-1; length: 17; D: TRBD2; size: few; J: TRBJ2-3; CDR3: CASSQFEAGGPTDTQYF; DNA: TGCGCCAGCAGCCAATTTGAAGCGGGGGGGCCCACAGATACGCAGTATTTT
V: TRBV5-1; length: 14; D: TRBD1; size: -; J: TRBJ1-1; CDR3: CASSPGGGNTEAFF; DNA: TGCGCCAGCAGCCCAGGGGGCGGGAACACTGAAGCTTTCTTT
V: TRBV5-6; length: 15; D: -; size: -; J: TRBJ2-5; CDR3: CASSLLAGPSETQYF; DNA: TGTGCCAGCAGCTTGTTGGCAGGTCCGTCGGAGACCCAGTACTTC
V: TRBV28; length: 18; D: -; size: -; J: TRBJ2-7; CDR3: CASRPGTHGSQVAHEQYF; DNA: TGTGCCAGCAGACCCGGGACACACGGGAGTCAGGTTGCGCACGAGCAGTACTTC
V: TRBV28; length: 15; D: -; size: -; J: TRBJ1-2; CDR3: CASSLYRTAHYGYTF; DNA: TGTGCCAGCAGTTTATACAGGACGGCACACTATGGCTACACCTTC
V: TRBV2; length: 15; D: TRBD1; size: -; J: TRBJ2-1; CDR3: CASSGTGGGYNEQFF; DNA: TGTGCCAGCAGTGGGACAGGTGGGGGCTACAATGAGCAGTTCTTC
V: TRBV28; length: 16; D: -; size: -; J: TRBJ1-5; CDR3: CASSPSQEKQNQPQHF; DNA: TGTGCCAGCAGTCCTAGTCAGGAGAAACAAAATCAGCCCCAGCATTTT
V: TRBV5-4; length: 15; D: -; size: -; J: TRBJ1-2; CDR3: CASSLAWDPNYGYTF; DNA: TGTGCCAGCAGCTTGGCTTGGGACCCTAACTATGGCTACACCTTC
V: TRBV11-3; length: 13; D: TRBD2; size: -; J: TRBJ2-1; CDR3: CASSSGLAPGQFF; DNA: TGTGCCAGCAGCTCAGGACTAGCTCCAGGGCAGTTCTTC
V: TRBV7-9; length: 14; D: -; size: few; J: TRBJ2-3; CDR3: CASSLASSWDTQYF; DNA: TGTGCCAGCAGCTTAGCCTCCTCCTGGGATACGCAGTATTTT
V: TRBV27; length: 16; D: -; size: -; J: TRBJ1-2; CDR3: CASSLFGTGANYGYTF; DNA: TGTGCCAGCAGTTTATTCGGTACAGGAGCTAACTATGGCTACACCTTC
V: TRBV19; length: 13; D: -; size: -; J: TRBJ1-5; CDR3: CASKGSGNQPQHF; DNA: TGTGCCAGTAAGGGGAGTGGCAATCAGCCCCAGCATTTT
V: TRBV25-1; length: 15; D: -; size: -; J: TRBJ1-2; CDR3: CASSGGWGINYGYTF; DNA: TGTGCCAGCAGTGGAGGATGGGGGATTAACTATGGCTACACCTTC
V: TRBV4-2; length: 16; D: TRBD1; size: -; J: TRBJ1-6; CDR3: CASSQGQGGNNSPLHF; DNA: TGTGCCAGCAGCCAAGGACAGGGTGGGAATAATTCACCCCTCCACTTT
V: TRBV15; length: 12; D: TRBD1; size: few; J: TRBJ1-1; CDR3: CATVGQNREAFF; DNA: TGTGCCACCGTGGGACAGAATCGTGAAGCTTTCTTT
V: TRBV6-1; length: 13; D: -; size: -; J: TRBJ2-7; CDR3: CASCNRARDEQYF; DNA: TGTGCCAGCTGCAACCGTGCCAGGGACGAGCAGTACTTC
V: TRBV18; length: 13; D: -; size: -; J: TRBJ1-2; CDR3: CASSPPGSRACTF; DNA: TGTGCCAGCTCACCACCTGGATCCAGGGCCTGCACCTTC
V: TRBV19; length: 17; D: -; size: -; J: TRBJ2-1; CDR3: CASSRNTGRSSYNEQFF; DNA: TGTGCCAGTAGTAGAAATACGGGACGTTCTTCCTACAATGAGCAGTTCTTC
V: TRBV7-9; length: 12; D: -; size: -; J: TRBJ1-1; CDR3: CASRSPYTEAFF; DNA: TGTGCCAGCAGGTCCCCGTACACTGAAGCTTTCTTT
V: TRBV14; length: 14; D: TRBD1; size: few; J: TRBJ1-1; CDR3: CASSQDPRGLEAFF; DNA: TGTGCCAGCAGCCAAGATCCCAGGGGGTTAGAAGCTTTCTTT
V: TRBV27; length: 13; D: -; size: -; J: TRBJ2-1; CDR3: CASSLSGLNEQFF; DNA: TGTGCCAGCAGTTTATCGGGACTTAATGAGCAGTTCTTC
V: TRBV4-1; length: 16; D: TRBD2; size: -; J: TRBJ2-5; CDR3: CASSQDGTSGVETQYF; DNA: TGCGCCAGCAGCCAAGATGGGACTAGCGGGGTGGAGACCCAGTACTTC
V: TRBV15; length: 15; D: -; size: -; J: TRBJ1-2; CDR3: CATSREGGSLAGYTF; DNA: TGTGCCACCAGCAGAGAGGGGGGCAGTCTCGCAGGCTACACCTTC
V: TRBV4-1; length: 15; D: -; size: -; J: TRBJ1-1; CDR3: CASSQPRGRATEAFF; DNA: TGCGCCAGCAGCCAACCTCGGGGCAGGGCAACTGAAGCTTTCTTT
V: TRBV5-5; length: 17; D: -; size: -; J: TRBJ2-2; CDR3: CASSPVVGTGGTGELFF; DNA: TGTGCCAGCAGCCCGGTGGTAGGCACCGGTGGGACCGGGGAGCTGTTTTTT
V: TRBV18; length: 13; D: -; size: few; J: TRBJ1-1; CDR3: CASSQQGNTEAFF; DNA: TGTGCCAGCTCACAACAGGGGAACACTGAAGCTTTCTTT
V: TRBV11-2; length: 18; D: TRBD1; size: -; J: TRBJ2-2; CDR3: CASSSGDSYWFNTGELFF; DNA: TGTGCCAGCAGCTCTGGGGACAGTTACTGGTTTAACACCGGGGAGCTGTTTTTT
V: TRBV28; length: 16; D: TRBD1; size: -; J: TRBJ1-3; CDR3: CASSLWTGEAGNTIYF; DNA: TGTGCCAGCAGTTTATGGACAGGGGAAGCTGGAAACACCATATATTTT
V: TRBV6-5; length: 13; D: -; size: few; J: TRBJ1-2; CDR3: CASSYAGSYGYTF; DNA: TGTGCCAGCAGTTACGCAGGTTCCTATGGCTACACCTTC
V: TRBV7-2; length: 12; D: TRBD1; size: -; J: TRBJ2-7; CDR3: CASSGTGNEQYF; DNA: TGTGCCAGCAGCGGGACAGGGAACGAGCAGTACTTC
V: TRBV25-1; length: 15; D: TRBD2; size: -; J: TRBJ2-7; CDR3: CASSEYRVTGGPRYF; DNA: TGTGCCAGCAGTGAATATAGGGTGACGGGGGGACCGCGGTACTTC
V: TRBV7-9; length: 16; D: TRBD2; size: -; J: TRBJ2-1; CDR3: CASSGASGVIYNEQFF; DNA: TGTGCCAGCAGCGGCGCTAGCGGGGTGATCTACAATGAGCAGTTCTTC
V: TRBV4-2; length: 17; D: -; size: few; J: TRBJ1-5; CDR3: CASSREGTPGRNQPQHF; DNA: TGTGCCAGCAGCAGGGAAGGGACCCCTGGACGCAATCAGCCCCAGCATTTT